The text below deals with one T cell receptor beta chain. The antigen is unknown. Here immunoSEQ multiplex PCR was the method, and the copy in TCRdb shows in-frame clones only, minus some. The repertoire consists of approximately 6,600 clones, with 75% to 85% occurring once and the leading ten covering 5.5% to 8%. The source of the sample is a study of high-grade serous ovarian cancer treatment subgroups. Background on the study: On average, just over 14,000 reads and 7,000 to 8,000 unique TCR beta rearrangements were obtained per sample. Study-wide findings and caveats: Higher neoantigen levels went with greater TCR clonal relatedness.

Tumor samples were obtained before definitive surgery or chemotherapy. CDR3 length: 18 amino acids. Deletions cut 5 bases from V and 5 bases from J, with 22 bases between. Germline V gives CDR1 SGHAT, CDR2 FQNNGV. The source of this sequence is a human donor with high-grade serous ovarian cancer. The V and J genes are TRBV11-2 and TRBJ2-6; no definite D call. Sequences were obtained from tumor tissue. The CDR3 loop is CASSPGVKQQSRANVLTF. In nucleotides, the CDR3 is TGTGCCAGCAGCCCCGGAGTCAAGCAACAAAGTCGGGCCAACGTCCTGACTTTC.